This T cell receptor beta chain is from a study of T-cell reconstitution after alpha-beta-depleted transplantation in children. A few counts support this clonotype. The TCRbeta library was prepared with unique molecular identifiers. TCRdb re-analysed the PCR reads in MiXCR, keeping a single row per CDR3 protein. This table holds a few hundred thousand distinct CDR3 sequences, roughly two fifths found once. Germline V gives CDR1 KGHDR, CDR2 SFDVKD. This CDR3 has 15 amino acids. V gave up 1 base and J gave up 2 bases, with 11 bases separating them. The origin of this receptor is a girl aged 2 to 9 with aplastic anemia, due to receive a stem cell transplant. The sequences come from PBMCs, collected before TCRalphabeta/CD19-depleted stem cell transplant. The rearrangement joins TRBV24-1 to TRBJ2-7, with D hard to call. CDR3 in DNA: TGTGCCACCAGTGATTTATCACCGGTTGCCTACGAGCAGTACTTC. Translation gives CATSDLSPVAYEQYF.